Reported below is one TCR beta chain. The antigen is unknown. The data derive from a study of glioma-infiltrating T cells after dendritic cell vaccination. Whole-study findings and limits: Patients with more pretreatment TILs had longer time to progression and survival.

None of the glioblastoma patients had an isocitrate dehydrogenase mutation. Germline V gene sequence: CDR1 SGDLS, CDR2 YYNGEE. J was trimmed by 6 bases and V by 0 bases; bases with no gene match: 10. This CDR3 has 16 amino acids. The PCR used 60 V beta and 13 J beta primers. Here immunoSEQ multiplex PCR was the method, and the copy in TCRdb shows in-frame clones only, minus some. The repertoire holds fewer than 110,000 clones, approximately 80% seen once, with over 9.5% in the top ten. The sequence was obtained from a human donor with glioblastoma. The specimen comprised blood, sampled before dendritic cell vaccination. This rearrangement joins TRBV9 to TRBJ1-2, with TRBD1 matching 8 bases. CDR3 region: CASSVEVGAGGDGYTF. As DNA, the CDR3 is TGTGCCAGCAGCGTAGAGGTGGGGGCAGGGGGCGATGGCTACACCTTC.